This TCR beta chain comes out of a study of OX40 agonist ivuxolimab in advanced cancers. The repertoire was sequenced with immunoSEQ multiplex PCR; TCRdb's copy has only in-frame clones and lacks some. This table holds some 98,000 clones, more than 75% found once. The study's findings and limits: The average count of expanded clones was higher among CD8+ T cells than among CD4+.

The germline CDR1 and CDR2 sequences are PRHDT and FYEKMQ (reference sequence). Trimming removed 6 bases from V and 4 bases from J; junction bases left unmatched: 6. This CDR3 contains 16 residues. This clone was detected once. Antigen unknown. The specimen comprised CD4+ or CD8+ T cells sorted from blood, sampled in a trial of the OX40 agonist ivuxolimab. The TCR comes from an adult with an advanced solid tumor such as melanoma, head and neck, liver or kidney cancer. J is TRBJ2-2 and V is TRBV13, with 12 bases that match TRBD1. The CDR3 DNA reads TGTGCCAGCAGGCCGGGACAGGGGGCGGGCACCGGGGAGCTGTTTTTT. Its protein is CASRPGQGAGTGELFF.